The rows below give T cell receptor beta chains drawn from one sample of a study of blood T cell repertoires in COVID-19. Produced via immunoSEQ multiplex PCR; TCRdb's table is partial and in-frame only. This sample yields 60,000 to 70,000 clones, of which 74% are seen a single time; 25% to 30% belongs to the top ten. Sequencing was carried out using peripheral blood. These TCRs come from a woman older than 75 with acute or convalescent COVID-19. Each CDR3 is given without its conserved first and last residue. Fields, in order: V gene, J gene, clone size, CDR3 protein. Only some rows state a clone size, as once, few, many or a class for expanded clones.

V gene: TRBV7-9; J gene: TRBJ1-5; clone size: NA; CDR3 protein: ASSASSGPQH
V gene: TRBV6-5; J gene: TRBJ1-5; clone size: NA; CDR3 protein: ASRADRYQPQH
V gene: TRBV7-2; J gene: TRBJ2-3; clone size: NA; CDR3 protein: ASSPGQGTDTQY
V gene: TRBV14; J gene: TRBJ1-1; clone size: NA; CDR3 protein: ASSYTGQTEAF
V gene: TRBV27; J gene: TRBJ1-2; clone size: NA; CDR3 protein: ASSLYRGNYGYT
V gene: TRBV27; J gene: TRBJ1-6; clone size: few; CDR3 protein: ASRTPGQNNSPLH
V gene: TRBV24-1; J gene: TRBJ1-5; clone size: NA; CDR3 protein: ATLRGGCTPNNQPQH
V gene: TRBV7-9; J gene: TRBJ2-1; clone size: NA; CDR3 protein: ASSLDFSGRANEQF
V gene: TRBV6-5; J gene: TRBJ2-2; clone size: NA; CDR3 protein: ASSDPAKTGELF
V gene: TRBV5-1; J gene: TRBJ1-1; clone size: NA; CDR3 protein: ASSYIRGGGTEAF
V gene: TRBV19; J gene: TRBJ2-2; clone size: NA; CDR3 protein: ASRRLAGEAGELF
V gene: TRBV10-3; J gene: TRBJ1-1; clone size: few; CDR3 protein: AISESGHEAF
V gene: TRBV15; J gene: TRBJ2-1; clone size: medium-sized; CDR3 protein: ATSATSGNRNEQF
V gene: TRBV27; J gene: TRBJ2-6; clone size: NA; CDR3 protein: ASSRQAVSGANVLT
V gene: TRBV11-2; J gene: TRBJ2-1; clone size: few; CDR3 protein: ASSLRGSGLANEQF
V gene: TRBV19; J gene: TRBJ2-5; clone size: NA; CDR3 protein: ASSIARGETQY
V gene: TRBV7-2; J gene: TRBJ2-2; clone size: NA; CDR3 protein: ASSLGGAGGLFGELF
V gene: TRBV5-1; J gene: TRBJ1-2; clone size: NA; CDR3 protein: ASSSGTGNYGYT
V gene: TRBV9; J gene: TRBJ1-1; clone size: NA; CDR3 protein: ASSVAKGDMNTEAF
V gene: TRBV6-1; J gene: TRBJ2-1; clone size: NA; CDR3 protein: ASSEVNEQF
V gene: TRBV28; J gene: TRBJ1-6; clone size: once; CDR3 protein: ASSSPTARGNSPLH
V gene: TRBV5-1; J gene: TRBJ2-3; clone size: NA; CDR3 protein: ASSPAGQKTDTQY
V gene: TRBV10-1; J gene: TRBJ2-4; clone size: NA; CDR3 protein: ASSDPGLAEPKNIQY
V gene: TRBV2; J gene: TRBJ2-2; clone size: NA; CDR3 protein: ASSTVRTGELF
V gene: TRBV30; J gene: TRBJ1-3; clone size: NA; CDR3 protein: AWSVLEGVSGNTIY
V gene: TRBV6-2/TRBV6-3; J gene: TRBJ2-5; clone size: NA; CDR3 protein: ASSSGLAVGEETQY
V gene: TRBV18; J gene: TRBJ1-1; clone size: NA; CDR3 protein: ASSSRELGTEAF
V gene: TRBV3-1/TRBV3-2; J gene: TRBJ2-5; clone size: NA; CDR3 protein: ASSQGRERGETQY
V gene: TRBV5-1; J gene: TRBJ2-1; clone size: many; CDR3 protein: ASSPGTSGQF
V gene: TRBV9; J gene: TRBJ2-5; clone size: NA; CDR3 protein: ASSVGAGPQETQY
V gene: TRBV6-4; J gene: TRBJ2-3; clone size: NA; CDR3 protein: ASSAQWATADTQY
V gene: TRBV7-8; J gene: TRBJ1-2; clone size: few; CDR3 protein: ASSPPRDRGGYT
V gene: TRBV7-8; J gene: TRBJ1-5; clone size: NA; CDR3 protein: ASSSRGAQH
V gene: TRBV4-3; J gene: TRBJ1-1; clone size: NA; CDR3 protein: ASSQEPGMNTEAF
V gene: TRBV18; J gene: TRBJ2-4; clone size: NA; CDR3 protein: ASSPQGAGNIQY
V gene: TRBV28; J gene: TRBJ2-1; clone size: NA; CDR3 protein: ASSFRYRGYNEQF
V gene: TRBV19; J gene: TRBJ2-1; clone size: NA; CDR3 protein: ASSIGGRYYNEQF
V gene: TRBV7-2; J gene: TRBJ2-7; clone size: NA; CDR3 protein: ASRQWTSGPYEQY
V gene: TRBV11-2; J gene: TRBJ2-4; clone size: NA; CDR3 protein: ASRDTTSGRAGGNIQY
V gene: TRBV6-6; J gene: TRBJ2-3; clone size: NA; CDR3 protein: ASSWTSEDRNTQY
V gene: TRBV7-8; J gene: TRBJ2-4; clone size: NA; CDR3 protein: ASSQGAWQGSKNIQY
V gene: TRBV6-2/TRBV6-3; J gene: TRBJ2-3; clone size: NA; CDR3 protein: ASSYQVGLATDTQY
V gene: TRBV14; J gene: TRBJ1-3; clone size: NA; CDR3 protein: ASSQTGSTIY
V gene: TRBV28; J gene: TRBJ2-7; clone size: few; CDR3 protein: ASSLLGQVHEQY
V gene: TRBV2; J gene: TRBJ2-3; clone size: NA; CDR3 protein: ASSYSTDTQY
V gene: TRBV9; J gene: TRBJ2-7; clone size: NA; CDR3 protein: ASSVEQADSYEQY
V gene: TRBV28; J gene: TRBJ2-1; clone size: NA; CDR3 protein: ASSLVRFRGPSRNEQF
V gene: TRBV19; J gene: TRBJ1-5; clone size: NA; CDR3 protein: ASSPAGQGVGQPQH